This T cell receptor beta chain derives from a study of T cells after yellow fever vaccination (dated by TCRdb to the late 2010s). Background on the whole study: The SMART-Seq v4 Ultra Low Input RNA kit was used to prepare libraries from fractions with low cell numbers. To follow T-cell clones before and after primary and booster YFV17D yellow fever vaccination, bulk TCR alpha and beta repertoires were sequenced over time. Two healthy male donors made up the cohort, one aged 18 to 29 years and the other aged 30 to 40 years. Blood samples were taken at several timepoints before and after primary and secondary immunization, and bulk PBMC replicates and cell subsets were isolated.

Reading the label with the study, this specimen's treatment or condition is: live attenuated yellow fever vaccine strain. PBMCs were isolated from peripheral blood using a standard Ficoll-Paque protocol. Dynabeads CD4 and CD8 positive selection kits were used to isolate CD4 and CD8 T-cell fractions. RNA was extracted with TriZol from bulk PBMCs, CD4 and CD8 fractions, and dextramer-positive and dextramer-negative fractions. Results and caveats for the whole study, not just this receptor: The study included only two donors, which limits how far the findings can be generalized. After the booster, most clones that had expanded after primary vaccination were detected again (around 96% of CD4 and roughly nine tenths of CD8), suggesting broad maintenance of memory. Compared with the primary T-cell response, the secondary T-cell response was faster but weaker, reaching its peak on day 5 rather than on day 15. FACS-sorted repertoires could contain abundant contaminating clonotypes from the bulk population, so computational filtering was required. A small share of clonotypes occurred in both CD4 and CD8 compartments, likely arising from convergent recombination.

Comment on this clonotype: There is no known antigen for this receptor. The junction departs from germline at one end; a sequencing error may be responsible.

TCR cDNA was synthesized by 5'RACE template switching, which introduced a universal primer site and unique molecular identifiers. Priming of cDNA synthesis was performed from both the TCR alpha and TCR beta constant segments. Library amplification used two PCR steps, and the second PCR step added sample barcodes and sequencing adapters. Sequencing of libraries was done on Illumina HiSeq 2500 (2x100 bp) or NovaSeq (2x150 bp). Per the authors' processing: MIGEC was used to demultiplex reads and collapse the reads into UMI consensus sequences, and MiXCR was used for V(D)J alignment. Clonotypes responding to the vaccine were identified with edgeR on replicate PBMC samples, with the criteria of FDR below 0.01 and a log2 fold change above 5 up to day 15. Bulk clonotypes were assigned CD4 or CD8 identity according to which sequenced CD4 or CD8 repertoire held them at higher abundance. TCRdb reprocessing: public reads trimmed at Q25 with fastp, clones called with MiXCR, in-frame beta chains kept. Rows with a matching CDR3 protein are joined into one entry that keeps the most common DNA and genes. What appears here as the V and J calls and clone size reflects TCRdb's work, not the paper's. This sample lists tens of thousands of distinct CDR3 sequences; 7.3% were detected once. Jointly, the top ten make up roughly 28% of the sample.

CDR1 and CDR2, looked up from the germline V gene, are SGDLS and YYNGEE. From the cysteine through the phenylalanine, the CDR3 covers 15 amino acids. Kept here is only the CDR3 DNA, which spans 45 bases and is read in frame from base 1. The source of this sequence is a young man who received the YFV17D yellow fever vaccine. This specimen consisted of CD8+ T cells sorted from PBMCs, obtained about 10 days after the first yellow fever vaccination. The rearrangement combines TRBV9 with TRBJ2-1, with 9 bases in between that match TRBD2. The CDR3 reads CSSSPRGLAYNEQFF. The nucleotides read TGTTCCAGCAGCCCGCGGGGACTAGCTTACAATGAGCAGTTCTTC.